Here is one T cell receptor beta chain with its context. The sample comes from a study of blood T cell repertoires in COVID-19. In assigning cohorts, the study relied on participant-reported clinical history. Participants classified as exposed had met a COVID-19 case within 2 weeks before study entry. The V gene end was trimmed by 4 bases and the J gene end by 5 bases; junction bases not matched to a gene: 16. CDR1 is LGHNA and CDR2 is YNFKEQ in the germline V gene. The CDR3 sequence is 18 residues long. Sequenced by immunoSEQ multiplex PCR; TCRdb stores in-frame clones only, minus some. This sample yields 200,000 to 250,000 clones, of which over 75% are seen a single time; around 3.7% belongs to the top ten.

Sequencing was done on a sample of PBMCs or T cells enriched from blood (not recorded which). The chain has TRBV4-2 and TRBJ2-4, with 8 bases matching TRBD1. The sequence was collected from a woman aged 25 to 39 who had been exposed to COVID-19. The CDR3 region has the DNA TGTGCCAGCAGCCGCCTAGCCGGACAGGGTGGGGCGGAAAACATTCAGTACTTC. Translating it yields CASSRLAGQGGAENIQYF.